These 18 T cell receptor beta chains originate from one sample sequenced in a study of shared clonotypes between healthy human individuals. Measured with immunoSEQ multiplex PCR; TCRdb has only the in-frame clones, and not every one. Among approximately 980,000 clones listed, more than 75% were seen once. The specimen sequenced was memory CD4+ T cells sorted from blood. Subset of the sample: CD45RA-negative fraction. These receptors were taken from a man between 18 and 35 years old in good health.

This clone was counted only a few times. The chain employs TRBV7-9 and TRBJ1-4; possible D gene TRBD1, 5 bases. The CDR3 sequence is 13 residues long. The germline gives CDR1 SEHNR, CDR2 FQNEAQ (reference sequence). Trimming took 6 bases from V and 7 from J, leaving 12 bases between them. CDR3 region: CASRRGTSEKLFF. DNA for the CDR3: TGTGCCAGCAGGAGGGGAACGAGTGAAAAACTGTTTTTT.

This clone has a handful of counts. V is TRBV30 and J is TRBJ1-1; 8 positions match TRBD1. V was pared by 4 bases and J by 2 bases, with 3 bases of the junction left unmatched. The CDR3 sequence is 13 residues long. Germline V lookup: CDR1 GTSNPN, CDR2 SVGIG (reference sequence). CDR3 sequence: CAWMTGANTEAFF. The CDR3, as DNA: TGTGCCTGGATGACAGGGGCAAACACTGAAGCTTTCTTT.

The chain couples TRBV10-1 to TRBJ2-7; 8 bases line up with TRBD2. The CDR3 is made up of 14 amino acids. Germline assignment: CDR1 WNHNN and CDR2 SYGVQD (reference sequence). The V segment lost 3 bases and the J segment 7 bases; nucleotides outside the gene matches: 8. Here the CDR3 DNA reads TGCGCCAGCAGTGACGGAGCGGGAGCGGGGGAGCAGTACTTC. It is translated as CASSDGAGAGEQYF.

The chain carries TRBV12-1 and TRBJ2-7; the D call TRBD2 from the table was never checked on the DNA. TRBV12-1 is noted as a pseudogene. The CDR3 runs 17 residues. CDR3: CASSFGPGRESSYEQYF. As DNA, the CDR3 is TGTGCCAGCAGCTTTGGCCCAGGGCGGGAAAGCTCCTACGAGCAGTACTTC.

V gene TRBV2 combines with J gene TRBJ1-1; no clear D. The CDR3 totals 14 residues. Trimming pared 4 bases from V and 5 bases from J, leaving 14 bases between. Per germline, CDR1 SNHLY and CDR2 FYNNEI. CDR3 sequence reads: CASSVQKGRTEAFF. The CDR3 DNA reads TGTGCCAGCAGTGTACAGAAAGGACGTACTGAAGCTTTCTTT.

The chain recombines TRBV30 with TRBJ1-5, with 7 positions matching TRBD1. The CDR3 contains 16 residues. The V segment lost 3 bases and the J segment 6 bases; nucleotides outside the gene matches: 14. The germline CDR1 and CDR2 sequences are GTSNPN and SVGIG (reference sequence). This chain's CDR3 is CAWRGKGQDFGQPQHF. CDR3 bases: TGTGCCTGGAGGGGAAAAGGACAGGACTTCGGTCAGCCCCAGCATTTT.

CDR3 residues: CASSEYLAGRATDTQYF. The CDR3 DNA sequence: TGTGCCAGCAGTGAATATCTGGCGGGGCGGGCAACAGATACGCAGTATTTT. The chain joins TRBV25-1 to TRBJ2-3; a possible D gene is TRBD2 (6 bases). This CDR3 has 17 amino acids. Germline V lookup: CDR1 MGHDK, CDR2 SYGVNS. V was clipped by 0 bases and J by 3 bases, with 16 bases between them.

The rearrangement uses TRBV11-2 and TRBJ1-4; D is ambiguous. Per the germline V gene, CDR1 is SGHAT and CDR2 is FQNNGV. This CDR3 contains 13 residues. Trimming removed 5 bases at V and 8 bases at J, with 12 bases between. DNA for the CDR3: TGTGCCAGCAGCCCGGGGTTAGACGAAAAACTGTTTTTT. Its translation is CASSPGLDEKLFF.

This clone was counted at least ten times. The V gene is TRBV2, the J gene TRBJ1-6; 8 bases agree with TRBD1. Germline CDR1 SNHLY, CDR2 FYNNEI. This CDR3 contains 15 residues. The trim removed 3 bases at V and 9 bases at J, leaving 7 bases unmatched. CDR3 DNA: TGTGCCAGCAGTGACGGACAGGGATCGGGTTCACCCCTCCACTTT. It encodes CASSDGQGSGSPLHF.

This sequence joins TRBV11-3 and TRBJ2-1; TRBD2 matches at 9 bases. CDR1 and CDR2 from the germline V gene are SGHNT and YENEEA. V dropped 5 bases and J dropped 6; count of bases not matched to a gene: 8. There are 15 residues in the CDR3. CDR3 residues: CASSPRERGVNEQFF. The CDR3 nucleotides are TGTGCCAGCAGCCCGAGAGAGCGGGGGGTCAATGAGCAGTTCTTC.

The chain combines TRBV11-3 with TRBJ1-3, with a tentative D call TRBD1 (6 bases). The germline CDR1 and CDR2 sequences are SGHNT and YENEEA. CDR3 length: 14 amino acids. Trimming removed 5 bases from V and 1 base from J, with 9 bases in between. The chain's CDR3 is CASSQQGSGNTIYF. In DNA form, the CDR3 reads TGTGCCAGCAGCCAACAGGGATCTGGAAACACCATATATTTT.

This chain links TRBV6-1 with TRBJ1-6, with D possibly TRBD1 on 6 matching bases. The CDR3 totals 15 residues. CDR1 is MNHNS, CDR2 SASEGT, per germline. V was pared by 6 bases and J by 3 bases, with 12 bases between. This CDR3 is CASRLQGLYNSPLHF. CDR3 DNA sequence: TGTGCCAGCAGGCTACAGGGACTCTATAATTCACCCCTCCACTTT.

The chain employs TRBV27 and TRBJ1-5; D gene unclear. Trimming left V 5 bases short and J 4 bases short, with 21 bases between. The V gene's germline CDR1 is MNHEY and CDR2 SMNVEV (reference sequence). CDR3 length equals 17 residues. The CDR3 nucleotides read TGTGCCAGCAGTCTACGGACCCCAGGAAGAGGTAATCAGCCCCAGCATTTT. Its translation is CASSLRTPGRGNQPQHF.

The gene calls are TRBV25-1 and TRBJ1-1, with D uncertain. The CDR3 has 13 residues. CDR1 is MGHDK and CDR2 is SYGVNS in the germline V gene. V was pared by 4 bases and J by 4 bases, with 10 bases between. DNA of the CDR3: TGTGCCAGCAGTGCTGGACTAGGCACTGAAGCTTTCTTT. It specifies CASSAGLGTEAFF.

This chain uses TRBV7-8 with TRBJ2-5, with 8 positions matching TRBD2. Unmatched junction bases numbered 9, after V lost 5 bases and J lost 1 base. This CDR3 is 16 amino acids long. Germline CDR1 and CDR2: SGHVS and FQNEAQ. The CDR3 DNA sequence: TGTGCCAGCAGCCGGGGGGGAGCGGGCCTCCAAGAGACCCAGTACTTC. Its translation is CASSRGGAGLQETQYF.

J is TRBJ2-7 and V is TRBV6-1; D perhaps matches TRBD1 (5 bases). The CDR3 has 13 amino acids. Germline values: CDR1 MNHNS, CDR2 SASEGT. The germline V and J ends were trimmed by 4 bases and 4 bases, with 11 bases remaining between them. The CDR3 loop is CASSADRLYEQYF. In DNA form, the CDR3 reads TGTGCCAGCAGTGCCGACAGACTGTACGAGCAGTACTTC.

This clone was detected a few times. The rearrangement links TRBV29-1 to TRBJ1-1, with a possible D match to TRBD1 (6 bases). The V gene lost 5 bases and the J gene lost 0 bases, with 10 bases spanning the gap. The CDR3 extends over 13 amino acids. CDR1 is SQVTM, CDR2 ANQGSEA, per germline. The CDR3 coding sequence is TGCAGCGTTTCAGGGGTACTGAACACTGAAGCTTTCTTT. Its protein is CSVSGVLNTEAFF. Combining the CDR3 with reference TRBV29-1 and TRBJ1-1 gives the whole variable domain SAVISQKPSRDICQRGTSLTIQCQVDSQVTMMFWYRQQPGQSLTLIATANQGSEATYESGFVIDKFPISRPNLTFSTLTVSNMSPEDSSIYLCSVSGVLNTEAFFGQGTRLTVV.

This rearrangement joins TRBV6-1 to TRBJ2-6; the D is unclear. Deletions cut 2 bases from V and 4 bases from J, with 6 bases between. Per germline, CDR1 MNHNS and CDR2 SASEGT. The CDR3 loop spans 14 amino acids. The CDR3 coding sequence is TGTGCCAGCAGTGAACTATCCGGGGCCAACGTCCTGACTTTC. Residues: CASSELSGANVLTF.